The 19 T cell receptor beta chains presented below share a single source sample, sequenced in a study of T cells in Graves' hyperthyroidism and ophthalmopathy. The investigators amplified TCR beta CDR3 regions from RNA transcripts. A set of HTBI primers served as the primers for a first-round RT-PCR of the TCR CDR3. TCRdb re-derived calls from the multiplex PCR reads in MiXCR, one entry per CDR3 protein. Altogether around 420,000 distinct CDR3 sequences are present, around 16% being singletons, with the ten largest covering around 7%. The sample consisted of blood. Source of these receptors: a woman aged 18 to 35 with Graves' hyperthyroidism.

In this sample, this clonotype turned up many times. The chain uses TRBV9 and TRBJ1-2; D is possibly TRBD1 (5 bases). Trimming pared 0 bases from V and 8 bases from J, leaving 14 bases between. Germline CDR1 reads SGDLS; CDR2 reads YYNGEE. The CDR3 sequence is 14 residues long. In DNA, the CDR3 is TGTGCCAGCAGCGTAGCTCAGGGTAATGGGGGCTACACCTTC. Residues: CASSVAQGNGGYTF.

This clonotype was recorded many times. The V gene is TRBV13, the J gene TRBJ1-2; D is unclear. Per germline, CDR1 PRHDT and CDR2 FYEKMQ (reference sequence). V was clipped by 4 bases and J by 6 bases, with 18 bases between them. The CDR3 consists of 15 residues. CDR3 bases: TGTGCCAGCAGCTCGACACGTTACAGAGATAATGGCTACACCTTC. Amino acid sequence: CASSSTRYRDNGYTF.

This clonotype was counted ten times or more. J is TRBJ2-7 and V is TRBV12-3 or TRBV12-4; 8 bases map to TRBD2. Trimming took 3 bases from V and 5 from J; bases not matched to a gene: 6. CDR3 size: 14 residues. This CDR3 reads CASSLRSGRDEQYF. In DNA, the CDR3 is TGTGCCAGCAGTTTGAGAAGCGGGAGAGACGAGCAGTACTTC.

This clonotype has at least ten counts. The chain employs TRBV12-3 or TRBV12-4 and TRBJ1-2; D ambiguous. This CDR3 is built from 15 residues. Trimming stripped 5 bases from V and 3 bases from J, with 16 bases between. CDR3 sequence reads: CASSRRPRTYYGYTF. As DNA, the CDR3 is TGTGCCAGCAGTAGGCGACCCAGGACGTACTATGGCTACACCTTC.

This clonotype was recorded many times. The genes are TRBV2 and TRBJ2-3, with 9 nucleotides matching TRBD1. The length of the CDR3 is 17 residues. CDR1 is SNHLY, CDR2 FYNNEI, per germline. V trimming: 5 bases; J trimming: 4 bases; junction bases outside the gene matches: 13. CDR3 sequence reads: CASSRTGAEARADTQYF. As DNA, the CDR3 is TGTGCCAGCAGTCGGACAGGGGCCGAGGCTCGGGCAGATACGCAGTATTTT.

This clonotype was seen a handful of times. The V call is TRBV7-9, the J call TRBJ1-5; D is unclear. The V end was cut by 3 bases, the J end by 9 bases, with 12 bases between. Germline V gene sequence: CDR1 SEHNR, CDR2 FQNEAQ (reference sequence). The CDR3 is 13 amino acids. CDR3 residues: CASSFPGAGPQHF. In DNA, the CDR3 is TGTGCCAGCAGCTTCCCAGGCGCGGGGCCCCAGCATTTT.

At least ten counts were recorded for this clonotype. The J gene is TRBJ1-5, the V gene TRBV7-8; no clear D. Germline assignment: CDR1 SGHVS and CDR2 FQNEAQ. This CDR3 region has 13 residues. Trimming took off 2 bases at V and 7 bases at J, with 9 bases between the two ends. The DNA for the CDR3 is TGTGCCAGCAGCTTAATAGGGAGCCAGCCCCAGCATTTT. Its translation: CASSLIGSQPQHF.

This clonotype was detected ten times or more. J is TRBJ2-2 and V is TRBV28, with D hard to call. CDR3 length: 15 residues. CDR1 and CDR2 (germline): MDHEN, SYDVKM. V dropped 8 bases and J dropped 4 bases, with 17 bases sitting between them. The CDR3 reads CASEFAGSSTGELFF. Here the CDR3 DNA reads TGTGCCAGCGAATTTGCCGGGTCGAGCACCGGGGAGCTGTTTTTT.

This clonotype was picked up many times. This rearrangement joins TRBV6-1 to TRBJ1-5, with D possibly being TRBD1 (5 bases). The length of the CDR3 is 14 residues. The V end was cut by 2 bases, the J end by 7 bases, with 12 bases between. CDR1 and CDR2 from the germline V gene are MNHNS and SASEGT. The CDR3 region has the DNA TGTGCCAGCAGTGAACTGGGGGGTTGGCAGCCCCAGCATTTT. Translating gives CASSELGGWQPQHF.

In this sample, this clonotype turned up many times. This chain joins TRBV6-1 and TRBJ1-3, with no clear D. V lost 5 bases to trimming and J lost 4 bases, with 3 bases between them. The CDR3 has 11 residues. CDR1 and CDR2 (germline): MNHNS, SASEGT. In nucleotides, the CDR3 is TGTGCCAGCAGTCAAGGAAACACCATATATTTT. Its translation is CASSQGNTIYF.

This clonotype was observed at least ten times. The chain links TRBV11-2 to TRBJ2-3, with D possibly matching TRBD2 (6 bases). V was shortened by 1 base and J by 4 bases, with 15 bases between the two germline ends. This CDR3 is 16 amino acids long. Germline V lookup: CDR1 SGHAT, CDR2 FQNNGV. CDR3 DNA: TGTGCCAGCAGCTTAGTCCTCCTTAGCGGCCCAGATACGCAGTATTTT. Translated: CASSLVLLSGPDTQYF.

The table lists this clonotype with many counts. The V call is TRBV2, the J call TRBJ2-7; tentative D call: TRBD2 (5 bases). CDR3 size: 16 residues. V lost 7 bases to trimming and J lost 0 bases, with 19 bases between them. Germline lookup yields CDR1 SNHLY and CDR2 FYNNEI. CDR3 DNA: TGTGCCAGCACTGGATCGGGGAGATTGTCCTCCTACGAGCAGTACTTC. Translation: CASTGSGRLSSYEQYF.

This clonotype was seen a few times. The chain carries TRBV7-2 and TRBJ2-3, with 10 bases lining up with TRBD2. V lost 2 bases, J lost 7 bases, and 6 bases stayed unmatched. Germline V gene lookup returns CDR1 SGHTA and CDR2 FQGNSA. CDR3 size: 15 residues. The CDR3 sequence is CASSLLAGEGYTQYF. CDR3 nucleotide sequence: TGTGCCAGCAGCTTACTAGCGGGAGAAGGTTATACGCAGTATTTT.

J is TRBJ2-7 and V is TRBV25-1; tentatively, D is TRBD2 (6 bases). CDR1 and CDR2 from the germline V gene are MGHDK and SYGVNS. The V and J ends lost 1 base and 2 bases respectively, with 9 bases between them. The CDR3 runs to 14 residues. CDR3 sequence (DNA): TGTGCCAGCAGTGAATCAGGAGGGACCTACGAGCAGTACTTC. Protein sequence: CASSESGGTYEQYF.

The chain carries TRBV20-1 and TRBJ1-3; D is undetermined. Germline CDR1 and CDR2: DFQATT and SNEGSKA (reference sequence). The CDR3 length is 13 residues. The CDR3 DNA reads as TGCTCAGCCGCCACCTTCTCTGGAAACACCATATATTTT. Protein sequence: CSAATFSGNTIYF.

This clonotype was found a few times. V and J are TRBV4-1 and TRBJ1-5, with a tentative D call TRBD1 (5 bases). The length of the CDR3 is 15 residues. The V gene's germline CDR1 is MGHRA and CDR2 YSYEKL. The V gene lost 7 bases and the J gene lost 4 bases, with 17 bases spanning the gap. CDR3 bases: TGCGCCAGCAATCTGGGGGGGGGGAGAAATCAGCCCCAGCATTTT. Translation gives CASNLGGGRNQPQHF.

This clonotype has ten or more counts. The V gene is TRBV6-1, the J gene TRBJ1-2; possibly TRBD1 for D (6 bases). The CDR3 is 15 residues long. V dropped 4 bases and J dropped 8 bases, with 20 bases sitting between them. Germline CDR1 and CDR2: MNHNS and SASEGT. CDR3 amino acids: CASSGGRAGEEGYTF. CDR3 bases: TGTGCCAGCAGTGGGGGACGGGCAGGGGAGGAAGGCTACACCTTC.

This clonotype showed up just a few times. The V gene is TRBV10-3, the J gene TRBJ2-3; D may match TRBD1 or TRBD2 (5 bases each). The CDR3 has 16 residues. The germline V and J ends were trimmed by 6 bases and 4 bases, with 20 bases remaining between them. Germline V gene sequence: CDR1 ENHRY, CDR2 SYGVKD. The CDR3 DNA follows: TGTGCCATCAGCCCCTTGAGCCGGGGCCCCCCAGATACGCAGTATTTT. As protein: CAISPLSRGPPDTQYF.

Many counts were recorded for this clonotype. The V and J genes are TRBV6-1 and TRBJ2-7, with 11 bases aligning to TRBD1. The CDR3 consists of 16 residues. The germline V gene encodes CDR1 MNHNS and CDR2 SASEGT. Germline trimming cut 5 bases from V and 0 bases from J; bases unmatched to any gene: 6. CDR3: CASSYGGTGGSYEQYF. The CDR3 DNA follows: TGTGCCAGCAGTTATGGGGGGACAGGGGGCTCCTACGAGCAGTACTTC.